The TCR beta chain under discussion was sequenced for a study of blood T cells in healthy people across ages. Points from the study as a whole: There was no known CMV status for donors, so expanded clonotype changes were possibly confounded.

This clonotype was counted between two and nine times. What it recognizes is unknown. One end of the junction does not line up with germline, which may come from a read error. The CDR3 covers 15 residues. The second PCR ran roughly 7 to 12 cycles with a sample-barcoded 5' primer and J-beta primers. Unique molecular identifiers of 12 random nucleotides labeled each cDNA. Using its own MiXCR run on the 5' RACE reads, TCRdb lists one record per CDR3 protein. Of about 1.4 million distinct CDR3 sequences listed, roughly 60% are singletons. Sample donors were healthy Caucasian individuals that came from Russia, aged roughly 6 to 100. Researchers isolated at least 6 million PBMCs per sample.

V usage is TRBV12-3 or TRBV12-4 and J usage is TRBJ2-3; possibly TRBD2 for D (7 bases). The sequence was collected from a man between 18 and 35 years old in good health. Specimen: blood. The DNA for the CDR3 is TGTGCCAGCAGTTTACGGGGGGCCGGCACAGATACGCAGTATTTC. Protein: CASSLRGAGTDTQYF.